This T cell receptor beta chain derives from a study of tumor and adjacent non-tumor tissue in lung cancer. No cell sorting was done before RNA was extracted from the tissue. The library came from three nested PCR rounds adapted from ARM-PCR protocols. TCRdb reanalysed the multiplex PCR reads using MiXCR and keeps one entry per CDR3 protein. The data show more than 75,000 distinct CDR3 sequences, around 65% seen once. The sequencing input was lung tumor tissue. The sequence was obtained from a woman between 70 and 85 years old with non-small cell lung cancer.

The CDR3 region has the DNA TGCAGTGCTAGCCAAGGGGGGTCGGTCACCGGGGAGCTGTTTTTT. This sequence encodes CSASQGGSVTGELFF. The chain couples TRBV20-1 to TRBJ2-2; either TRBD1 or TRBD2 may fit D (6 bases each). The CDR3 consists of 15 residues. Germline values: CDR1 DFQATT, CDR2 SNEGSKA (reference sequence). The ends were cut back, 3 bases at V and 4 bases at J, with 15 bases in the middle.